This T cell receptor (beta chain) originates from a study of spatial heterogeneity in lung cancer. Study details: Detection consistently yielded more beta chains than alpha chains. A unique TCR and UMI combination showed up more than ten times in raw reads, on average.

Trimming cost V 5 bases and J 8 bases; bases outside gene matches: 2. This CDR3 is 14 amino acids long. A distinct unique molecular identifier was carried by each TCR cDNA molecule. TCRdb reanalysed the 5' RACE reads using MiXCR and keeps one entry per CDR3 protein. The data contain thousands of distinct CDR3 sequences, about 19% of them singletons. The time point: sample taken at primary tumor resection. Sequencing of whole RNA from tumor, nontumor lung or frozen PBMC involved no sorting. This clonotype was found many times. In this CDR3 the conserved last residue, phenylalanine or tryptophan, is missing, so a read error is likely.

The sequenced sample was PBMCs, obtained at surgery. The TCR originated in a female donor with early-stage non-small cell lung cancer. The chain carries TRBV12-3 or TRBV12-4 and TRBJ2-1, with 14 bases identical to TRBD2. The CDR3 here is CASSGTSGGDEQFS. Written as DNA, the CDR3 is TGTGCCAGCAGTGGGACTAGCGGGGGCGATGAGCAGTTCTCC.